Each of the 5 T cell receptor beta chains below was sequenced from the same sample in a study of shared clonotypes between healthy human individuals. TCRdb keeps only in-frame clones here, not all; method: immunoSEQ multiplex PCR. The profile shows millions of clones, approximately 90% of them singletons. The sample comprised naive CD4+ T cells sorted from blood. Indicated subset: CD45RA+ positively selected. All receptors derive from a man aged 18 to 35 in good health.

The chain links TRBV5-1 to TRBJ1-3; D is uncertain. There are 11 residues in the CDR3. The germline V and J ends were trimmed by 7 bases and 4 bases, with 6 bases remaining between them. CDR1 is SGHRS and CDR2 is YFSETQ in the germline V gene. CDR3 in DNA: TGCGCCAGCCATAGGGGAAACACCATATATTTT. It codes for CASHRGNTIYF.

This clone appeared a few times. For the CDR3, the DNA is TGTGCCTGGAGTGCGCAATTTGATCAGCCCCAGCATTTT. Encoded protein: CAWSAQFDQPQHF. J is TRBJ1-5 and V is TRBV30; D is undetermined. There are 13 residues in the CDR3. The V and J ends lost 1 base and 5 bases respectively, with 9 bases between them. Per the germline V gene, CDR1 is GTSNPN and CDR2 is SVGIG (reference sequence).

The chain carries TRBV28 and TRBJ1-5; D is uncertain. Trimming cost V 2 bases and J 0 bases, with 14 bases left between them. Germline CDR1 reads MDHEN; CDR2 reads SYDVKM. The CDR3 loop spans 17 amino acids. The CDR3 region has the DNA TGTGCCAGCAGTTTAAGAGGGTACCCCTATAGCAATCAGCCCCAGCATTTT. Its protein product is CASSLRGYPYSNQPQHF.

Here the CDR3 DNA reads TGTGCCAGCAGTCCCGGGAAGAGGGGTTCTGGAAACACCATATATTTT. Translated, it gives CASSPGKRGSGNTIYF. The chain uses TRBV6-6 and TRBJ1-3; a possible D gene is TRBD1 (5 bases). Germline V gene data show CDR1 as MNHNY and CDR2 as SVGAGI (reference sequence). The CDR3 runs 16 residues. Trimming left V 5 bases short and J 1 base short, with 15 bases between.

This clone showed up just once. This chain uses TRBV23-1 with TRBJ2-3; TRBD1 matches at 10 bases. TRBV23-1 is an open reading frame whose function is uncertain. Losses at the gene ends were 4 bases for V and 3 bases for J; bases not matched to a gene: 4. The CDR3 consists of 15 residues. In DNA form, the CDR3 reads TGCGCCAGCAGTCCAGACAGGGGGCAGACAGATACGCAGTATTTT. Translating gives CASSPDRGQTDTQYF.